A selection of T cell receptor beta chains follows, all from one sample in a study of blood T cell repertoires in COVID-19. Using immunoSEQ multiplex PCR, the repertoire was profiled, and TCRdb retains in-frame clones only, with some absent. The table has about 210,000 clones, roughly four fifths seen once. The source material was peripheral blood. These receptors all stem from a woman in her forties with active or convalescent COVID-19. Both conserved end residues are part of each CDR3. A D gene is named only where the DNA matches it firmly. Size tells how often a clone was seen (once, few, many) or the class of an expanded clone, and some rows leave it out.

CASSLAGLEGNTIYF TGCGCCAGCAGCTTGGCGGGTTTGGAGGGAAACACCATATATTTT TRBJ1-3 - TRBV5-1 -
CASSESPGNTIYF TGCGCCAGCAGTGAAAGCCCCGGAAACACCATATATTTT TRBJ1-3 - TRBV10-2 -
CASSGETGGTEAFF TGTGCCAGCAGCGGGGAGACAGGGGGCACTGAAGCTTTCTTT TRBJ1-1 once TRBV5-4 TRBD1
CASSKAPGQGVGGYTF TGTGCCAGCAGCAAAGCCCCAGGACAGGGGGTTGGTGGCTACACCTTC TRBJ1-2 - TRBV21-1 -
CASSRSTAQVDSPLHF TGCGCCAGCAGCAGATCGACAGCCCAAGTCGATTCACCCCTCCACTTT TRBJ1-6 - TRBV5-1 -
CASRLMTGTDGYTF TGTGCCAGCAGACTTATGACAGGGACTGATGGCTACACCTTC TRBJ1-2 - TRBV28 TRBD1
CASSLWEDEKLFF TGTGCCAGCAGTTTATGGGAGGATGAAAAACTGTTTTTT TRBJ1-4 - TRBV27 -
CASSRTGLFTEAFF TGTGCCAGCAGCAGGACAGGGTTGTTCACTGAAGCTTTCTTT TRBJ1-1 - TRBV7-2 TRBD1
CASSFSGGNQPQHF TGTGCCAGCAGCTTTTCCGGTGGCAATCAGCCCCAGCATTTT TRBJ1-5 - TRBV5-4 -
CASTAPGHPYEQYF TGTGCCAGCACCGCTCCGGGACACCCGTACGAGCAGTACTTC TRBJ2-7 - TRBV5-4 -
CASSPGLAGEETQYF TGCGCCAGCAGCCCGGGACTAGCGGGAGAAGAGACCCAGTACTTC TRBJ2-5 - TRBV5-1 TRBD2
CASSSGLQETQYF TGTGCCAGCAGCTCGGGACTCCAAGAGACCCAGTACTTC TRBJ2-5 - TRBV13 -
CASSYGGFNEQFF TGTGCCAGCAGTTACGGCGGGTTCAATGAGCAGTTCTTC TRBJ2-1 - TRBV6-5 -
CASSLGLVQETQYF TGTGCCAGCAGCTTAGGACTCGTCCAAGAGACCCAGTACTTC TRBJ2-5 - TRBV7-9 -
CASSQDVTRRRAQYF TGCGCCAGCAGCCAAGATGTAACACGGCGGAGGGCCCAGTACTTC TRBJ2-5 - TRBV4-3 -
CASSLVDREGAEAFF TGTGCCAGCAGCTTGGTTGACAGGGAAGGGGCTGAAGCTTTCTTT TRBJ1-1 - TRBV5-5 TRBD1
CASSLAGQGALAFF TGTGCCAGCAGCTTAGCAGGACAGGGGGCTCTGGCTTTCTTT TRBJ1-1 - TRBV11-2 TRBD1
CASSLVGRVELYGYTF TGTGCCAGCAGTTTAGTTGGCAGGGTGGAGTTATATGGCTACACCTTC TRBJ1-2 - TRBV27 -
CASSLSTAYEQYF TGTGCCAGCAGTCTATCAACTGCTTACGAGCAGTACTTC TRBJ2-7 - TRBV6-5 -
CASSPYGTAQETQYF TGTGCCAGCTCACCATACGGGACAGCCCAAGAGACCCAGTACTTC TRBJ2-5 once TRBV18 TRBD1
CASSSSTGAYNYGYTF - TRBJ1-2 - TRBV6-5 -
CASRPSGGAKNSPLHF TGTGCCAGCAGACCGTCCGGAGGGGCAAAAAATTCACCCCTCCACTTT TRBJ1-6 - TRBV7-3 -
CASSPQTGNTEAFF TGTGCCAGCAGCCCGCAGACAGGAAACACTGAAGCTTTCTTT TRBJ1-1 - TRBV11-1 -
CASKESGTGAYEQYF TGTGCCAGCAAAGAGTCTGGGACAGGGGCCTACGAGCAGTACTTC TRBJ2-7 - TRBV6-5 TRBD1
CASSMRLVGDEQYF TGTGCCAGTAGTATGCGACTAGTCGGGGACGAGCAGTACTTC TRBJ2-7 - TRBV19 -
CASSLVVAGMGKLFF TGTGCCAGCAGCTTGGTCGTAGCAGGGATGGGGAAACTGTTTTTT TRBJ1-4 - TRBV5-8 -
CASSRGGGNSPLHF TGTGCCAGCAGCCGAGGGGGCGGGAATTCACCCCTCCACTTT TRBJ1-6 few TRBV3-1/TRBV3-2 TRBD1
CASSYSTGRSPLHF TGTGCCAGCAGTTACTCGACCGGGAGGTCACCCCTCCACTTT TRBJ1-6 - TRBV6-5 -
CASSEYREGTEAFF TGTGCCAGTAGTGAGTACAGGGAGGGCACTGAAGCTTTCTTT TRBJ1-1 - TRBV19 -
CASSSGQGVGVETQYF TGTGCCAGCAGTTCCGGACAGGGGGTTGGGGTCGAGACCCAGTACTTC TRBJ2-5 - TRBV5-8 TRBD1
CASSRTGDQFSVEQYF TGTGCCAGCAGCCGGACAGGGGATCAATTTTCCGTCGAGCAGTACTTC TRBJ2-7 - TRBV28 TRBD1
CASSQGRGEETEAFF TGCGCCAGCAGCCAAGGACGGGGAGAGGAAACTGAAGCTTTCTTT TRBJ1-1 - TRBV4-1 -
CASSLTGGNYEQYF TGTGCCAGCAGCTTAACGGGGGGGAACTACGAGCAGTACTTC TRBJ2-7 - TRBV7-3 TRBD2
CAISLRGGTEAFF TGTGCCATCAGCTTACGGGGGGGCACTGAAGCTTTCTTT TRBJ1-1 - TRBV10-3 -
CASSFFRDSTSGEQFF TGTGCCAGCAGCTTCTTCCGGGACAGTACATCGGGTGAGCAGTTCTTC TRBJ2-1 many TRBV9 TRBD1
CASSSSGTGGQWGYTF TGTGCCAGCAGTTCTTCCGGGACAGGGGGACAGTGGGGCTACACCTTC TRBJ1-2 - TRBV28 TRBD1
CATLLRGRGASGLFF TGTGCCACCCTCTTAAGGGGGCGGGGGGCTTCCGGACTGTTTTTT TRBJ1-4 - TRBV28 TRBD1
CASSQDGRSRTDTQYF TGCGCCAGCAGCCAAGATGGGCGCAGCCGCACAGATACGCAGTATTTT TRBJ2-3 many TRBV4-3 -
CASSPVLGQGTGGYTF TGTGCCAGCTCACCGGTTCTGGGACAGGGGACCGGCGGCTACACCTTC TRBJ1-2 - TRBV18 TRBD1
CASSKDGTARYRVSDTQYF TGTGCCAGCAGCAAAGACGGGACAGCACGATACAGGGTGTCAGATACGCAGTATTTT TRBJ2-3 - TRBV21-1 -
CASSGDTSSYEQYF TGTGCCAGCTCCGGGGACACGAGCTCCTACGAGCAGTACTTC TRBJ2-7 - TRBV7-9 -
CAWSVPSWEGRYF TGTGCCTGGAGTGTACCCTCCTGGGAGGGTAGGTACTTC TRBJ2-5 - TRBV30 TRBD2
CASSPLFAGGPEDTQYF TGTGCCAGCAGTCCCCTTTTTGCGGGAGGGCCGGAAGATACGCAGTATTTT TRBJ2-3 once TRBV27 TRBD2
CASSRPERQVYGYTF TGTGCCAGCAGCCGGCCCGAGAGACAGGTCTATGGCTACACCTTC TRBJ1-2 few TRBV5-4 -
CASSQDDRGYPYEQYF TGCGCCAGCAGCCAAGATGACCGCGGATACCCCTACGAGCAGTACTTC TRBJ2-7 - TRBV4-1 -
CAWSRSGPSTDTQYF TGTGCCTGGAGTCGGAGCGGACCTAGCACAGATACGCAGTATTTT TRBJ2-3 - TRBV30 -
CASSQGERRNTEAFF TGCGCCAGCAGCCAAGGAGAACGGAGGAACACTGAAGCTTTCTTT TRBJ1-1 - TRBV4-3 -
CASINGGGGNYGYTF TGTGCCAGCATCAACGGTGGGGGGGGAAATTATGGCTACACCTTC TRBJ1-2 - TRBV2 -
CASSLGVQPQHF TGTGCCAGCAGCTTGGGCGTGCAGCCCCAGCATTTT TRBJ1-5 - TRBV5-6 -
CASSLNSGGAPDTQYF TGTGCCAGCAGTTTAAACAGCGGGGGGGCCCCCGATACGCAGTATTTT TRBJ2-3 - TRBV27 TRBD2
CASSEDRDQPQHF TGTGCCAGCAGTGAGGACAGGGATCAGCCCCAGCATTTT TRBJ1-5 - TRBV6-1 TRBD1
CATSDTGQWEPQHF TGTGCCACCAGTGATACGGGACAGTGGGAGCCCCAGCATTTT TRBJ1-5 - TRBV24-1 TRBD1
CASSLGQPAKNIQYF TGTGCCAGCAGCTTGGGACAGCCAGCCAAAAACATTCAGTACTTC TRBJ2-4 - TRBV5-4 -
CASSLGGGSDTQYF TGTGCCAGCAGCTTGGGGGGGGGCTCAGATACGCAGTATTTT TRBJ2-3 - TRBV5-6 -
CASTESGISYNEQFF TGTGCCAGTACTGAGAGCGGGATCTCCTACAATGAGCAGTTCTTC TRBJ2-1 - TRBV19 TRBD2